This T cell receptor beta chain is from a study of OX40 agonist ivuxolimab in advanced cancers. Study-level points and caveats: Averaging showed that CD8+ T cells had more expanded clones than CD4+ did.

This clone was detected only once. Its antigen is not known. Here immunoSEQ multiplex PCR was the method, and the copy in TCRdb shows in-frame clones only, minus some. The table has about 120,000 clones, 75% to 90% seen once; the top ten hold around 0.55%. From germline, CDR1 is GTSNPN and CDR2 SVGIG (reference sequence). V trimming: 0 bases; J trimming: 5 bases; junction bases outside the gene matches: 9. The CDR3 totals 15 residues. The source of this sequence is an adult with an advanced solid tumor such as melanoma, head and neck, liver or kidney cancer. Sequencing used CD4+ or CD8+ T cells sorted from blood, obtained in a trial of the OX40 agonist ivuxolimab. The chain has TRBV30 and TRBJ2-5; TRBD1 agrees at 7 bases. This chain's CDR3 is CAWSVSVGGRETQYF. DNA of the CDR3: TGTGCCTGGAGTGTATCTGTAGGGGGCAGGGAGACCCAGTACTTC.